This T cell receptor beta chain was captured in a study of OX40 agonist ivuxolimab in advanced cancers. Method: immunoSEQ multiplex PCR; TCRdb's copy keeps in-frame clones and lacks some. This table holds around 70,000 clones, approximately 82% found once. There are 12 residues in the CDR3. Germline lookup yields CDR1 SQVTM and CDR2 ANQGSEA. The germline V and J ends were trimmed by 4 bases and 4 bases, with 11 bases remaining between them. The chain combines TRBV29-1 with TRBJ2-7; unclear D gene. Sequenced material: CD4+ or CD8+ T cells sorted from blood, taken in a trial of the OX40 agonist ivuxolimab. The TCR comes from an adult with an advanced solid tumor such as melanoma, head and neck, liver or kidney cancer. The CDR3 sequence: CSVGSNRYEQYF. The CDR3 nucleotides read TGCAGCGTTGGGTCAAATCGATACGAGCAGTACTTC.